The source of this T cell receptor beta chain is a study of T cell repertoires in cytomegalovirus infection. Study-level information: Newly reported HLA-C-restricted and thoroughly characterized HLA-B-restricted CMV epitopes were employed. Indications came from public TCR beta signatures; they pointed to CMV infection and to a matching HLA type. Findings and caveats of the study: There were carriers of CMV plus the relevant HLA, and cumulative public TCR beta family frequency identified them. HLA-C-restricted CMV-specific TCR beta clonotypes were dominant in the ex vivo response.

The germline V gene has CDR1 SEHNR and CDR2 FQNEAQ (reference sequence). J was trimmed by 5 bases and V by 11 bases; bases with no gene match: 8. The CDR3 extends over 15 amino acids. MiXCR was run by TCRdb on the reads, yielding one entry per CDR3 protein. The table records some 940,000 distinct CDR3 sequences, approximately 31% of them present only once. This clonotype was observed at least ten times. The target antigen is unknown. This specimen consisted of cultured CD8+ T cells from PBMCs, obtained from culture after CMV antigen stimulation. This TCR was recovered from a human donor in good health (CMV status not recorded). Some clones in this sample may be carry-over from other donors' samples. V gene TRBV7-9 combines with J gene TRBJ2-3; 15 bases line up with TRBD2. The CDR3 spells CAVSGTSGGIDTQYF. CDR3 coding DNA: TGTGCCGTATCCGGGACTAGCGGGGGGATAGATACGCAGTATTTT.